The 26 T cell receptor beta chains presented below share a single source sample, sequenced in a study of T cell clones after liver transplantation. Assay: immunoSEQ multiplex PCR; the TCRdb copy retains only in-frame clones and omits some. In the table there are about 120,000 clones, about nine tenths of which are singletons. The material sequenced was CD4+ T cells from blood, taken 12 months after liver transplant. All receptors derive from a human patient who received a liver transplant. Part of the T cells may come from the graft donor.

The chain couples TRBV6-4 to TRBJ2-1; 13 bases are a match to TRBD2. Germline V gives CDR1 MRHNA, CDR2 SNTAGT. Trimming took 4 bases from V and 9 from J; bases not matched to a gene: 15. This CDR3 has 18 amino acids. Here the CDR3 reads CASSALPPGLAGLGEQFF. The CDR3, as DNA: TGTGCCAGCAGTGCCCTACCGCCGGGACTAGCGGGGCTCGGTGAGCAGTTCTTC.

This chain uses TRBV5-1 with TRBJ1-3, with a weak D call TRBD1 (5 bases). Trimming left V 7 bases short and J 3 bases short, with 17 bases between. The CDR3 totals 15 residues. Germline V gene data show CDR1 as SGHRS and CDR2 as YFSETQ. The CDR3, as DNA: TGCGCCAGCTCACAGGATATGGCAAGTGGAAACACCATATATTTT. It translates to CASSQDMASGNTIYF.

The chain is built from TRBV5-4 and TRBJ2-1, with 7 bases fitting TRBD1. The CDR3 has 12 residues. Looked up from germline, CDR1 is SGHNT and CDR2 is YYREEE (reference sequence). The ends lost 4 bases at V and 8 bases at J; junction bases unmatched: 3. The CDR3 spells CASSLDRDEQFF. In nucleotides, the CDR3 is TGTGCCAGCAGCCTAGACAGGGATGAGCAGTTCTTC.

The chain carries TRBV10-1 and TRBJ2-1; D remains unclear. CDR3 length equals 13 residues. Germline V gene sequence: CDR1 WNHNN, CDR2 SYGVQD (reference sequence). V lost 6 bases and J lost 7, with 13 bases in between. The CDR3 bases are TGCGCCAGCAGCCCCGGATTGGGGAATGAGCAGTTCTTC. Encoded protein: CASSPGLGNEQFF.

The chain links TRBV19 to TRBJ2-7, with 8 positions matching TRBD1. The CDR3 length is 14 residues. J gave up 6 bases and V 4 bases, and 8 bases lay outside the gene matches. Germline loops: CDR1 LNHDA, CDR2 SQIVND (reference sequence). For the CDR3, the DNA is TGTGCCAGTAGTACGGACAGGGTTTCATCCGAGCAGTACTTC. Protein: CASSTDRVSSEQYF.

This chain connects TRBV5-1 to TRBJ2-5; 9 bases are a match to TRBD2. This CDR3 has 13 residues. Germline V lookup: CDR1 SGHRS, CDR2 YFSETQ. The ends lost 3 bases at V and 7 bases at J; junction bases unmatched: 4. The CDR3 DNA reads TGCGCCAGCAGCTACCGGCGGGGGGGGACCCAGTACTTC. Its protein is CASSYRRGGTQYF.

This chain links TRBV7-9 with TRBJ1-5; D is perhaps TRBD1 (5 bases). There are 14 residues in the CDR3. The V end lost 5 bases, the J end lost 5 bases, and 13 bases lay between the germline ends. From germline, CDR1 is SEHNR and CDR2 FQNEAQ (reference sequence). The CDR3 coding sequence is TGTGCCAGCAGCCTGGAGTGGGGGGATCAGCCCCAGCATTTT. This encodes CASSLEWGDQPQHF.

This clone was counted between two and nine times. V and J are TRBV7-9 and TRBJ2-1; 12 positions match TRBD2. Germline V gives CDR1 SEHNR, CDR2 FQNEAQ (reference sequence). Trimming took 5 bases from V and 8 from J; bases not matched to a gene: 10. The CDR3 sequence is 16 residues long. CDR3 protein: CASSQTGLAGNDEQFF. Written as DNA, the CDR3 is TGTGCCAGCAGCCAAACGGGACTAGCGGGCAACGATGAGCAGTTCTTC.

The chain combines TRBV15 with TRBJ1-1, with TRBD1 identical over 9 bases. Germline assignment: CDR1 LNHNV and CDR2 YYDKDF (reference sequence). The CDR3 has 16 residues. Unmatched junction bases numbered 8, after V lost 1 base and J lost 5 bases. CDR3 coding DNA: TGTGCCACCAGCAGAGCTGTGGGACAGGGAGAGACTGAAGCTTTCTTT. It translates to CATSRAVGQGETEAFF. Full variable domain (outside the CDR3, taken from reference TRBV15 and TRBJ1-1): DAMVIQNPRYQVTQFGKPVTLSCSQTLNHNVMYWYQQKSSQAPKLLFHYYDKDFNNEADTPDNFQSRRPNTSFCFLDIRSPGLGDTAMYLCATSRAVGQGETEAFFGQGTRLTVV.

Here the CDR3 reads CATSREDRFGLNIQYF. The CDR3, as DNA: TGTGCCACCAGCAGAGAAGACAGATTCGGTTTGAACATTCAGTACTTC. The chain combines TRBV15 with TRBJ2-4; D perhaps matches TRBD1 (5 bases). The CDR3 consists of 16 residues. Looked up from germline, CDR1 is LNHNV and CDR2 is YYDKDF (reference sequence). The V end lost 0 bases, the J end lost 7 bases, and 16 bases lay between the germline ends.

The rearrangement links TRBV5-6 to TRBJ2-3; 7 nucleotides line up with TRBD1. The V gene's germline CDR1 is SGHDT and CDR2 YYEEEE. This CDR3 has 14 amino acids. Trimming at V came to 3 bases and at J to 0 bases, leaving 1 base not matched to a gene. CDR3 sequence reads: CASSSTGSTDTQYF. CDR3 in DNA: TGTGCCAGCAGCTCGACAGGGAGCACAGATACGCAGTATTTT.

The chain uses TRBV2 and TRBJ1-2, with D maybe TRBD1 (6 bases). This CDR3 spans 14 amino acids. V was trimmed by 8 bases and J by 2 bases, leaving 15 bases between them. Germline CDR1 reads SNHLY; CDR2 reads FYNNEI. As DNA, the CDR3 is TGTGCCAGCCTCGGGGCAGGGGAAAACTATGGCTACACCTTC. Protein: CASLGAGENYGYTF. Based on the CDR3 plus reference TRBV2 and TRBJ1-2, the full variable domain is EPEVTQTPSHQVTQMGQEVILRCVPISNHLYFYWYRQILGQKVEFLVSFYNNEISEKSEIFDDQFSVERPDGSNFTLKIRSTKLEDSAMYFCASLGAGENYGYTFGSGTRLTVV.

The CDR3, as DNA: TGTGCTAGTGGTCCCGGTCAGGGAACCCACGAGCAGTACTTC. Its translation is CASGPGQGTHEQYF. The rearrangement uses TRBV12-5 and TRBJ2-7; maybe TRBD1 (5 bases). The germline V and J ends were trimmed by 5 bases and 5 bases, with 16 bases remaining between them. Germline V gene lookup returns CDR1 LGHNT and CDR2 FRNRAP. The CDR3 spans 14 residues.

This chain links TRBV7-9 with TRBJ1-5; D ambiguous. The CDR3 has 14 amino acids. Trimming shortened V by 2 bases and J by 1 base, and 6 bases separated the two germline ends. Germline V gives CDR1 SEHNR, CDR2 FQNEAQ (reference sequence). The chain's CDR3 is CASSLMGSNQPQHF. CDR3 sequence (DNA): TGTGCCAGCAGCTTAATGGGCAGCAATCAGCCCCAGCATTTT.

The chain is built from TRBV5-6 and TRBJ1-1; D is unresolved. The germline V and J ends were trimmed by 0 bases and 11 bases, with 14 bases remaining between them. This CDR3 has 13 amino acids. In germline, CDR1 is SGHDT, CDR2 YYEEEE. CDR3 residues: CASSLATPTTAFF. CDR3 DNA: TGTGCCAGCAGCTTGGCGACCCCCACGACGGCTTTCTTT.

V is TRBV27 and J is TRBJ1-5; possible D gene TRBD1, 5 bases. V was clipped by 3 bases and J by 9 bases, with 9 bases between them. The CDR3 sequence is 12 residues long. Germline CDR1 MNHEY, CDR2 SMNVEV (reference sequence). In DNA form, the CDR3 reads TGTGCCAGCAGTTTTGTTGGGGCGCCCCAGCATTTT. As protein: CASSFVGAPQHF.

The gene calls are TRBV5-4 and TRBJ2-1; no clear D. Germline V CDR1 and CDR2: SGHNT, YYREEE (reference sequence). CDR3 size: 13 residues. Trimming pared 4 bases from V and 2 bases from J, leaving 7 bases between. CDR3 region: CASSPSAYNEQFF. The CDR3 nucleotides read TGTGCCAGCAGCCCTAGTGCCTACAATGAGCAGTTCTTC.

In nucleotides, the CDR3 is TGTGCCAGCAGCCAAGATCAGGGTCAGCCCCAGCATTTT. Translated: CASSQDQGQPQHF. V is TRBV14 and J is TRBJ1-5, with D tentatively TRBD1 (5 bases). V was cut by 0 bases and J by 6 bases, with 6 bases left in between. Germline values: CDR1 SGHDN, CDR2 FVKESK. This CDR3 is built from 13 residues.

This rearrangement joins TRBV5-1 to TRBJ2-3, with D unclear. V lost 1 base, J lost 0 bases, and 9 bases lay in between. Germline V gene lookup returns CDR1 SGHRS and CDR2 YFSETQ. The CDR3 runs 15 residues. The CDR3 is CASSLNLASTDTQYF. The CDR3 DNA sequence: TGCGCCAGCAGCTTGAATCTGGCTAGCACAGATACGCAGTATTTT.

V usage is TRBV15 and J usage is TRBJ2-1, with 14 bases identical to TRBD2. The V gene's germline CDR1 is LNHNV and CDR2 YYDKDF (reference sequence). V lost 5 bases and J lost 9; bases outside the gene matches: 3. CDR3 length equals 14 residues. The CDR3 sequence: CATSRGLAGAEQFF. CDR3 nucleotide sequence: TGTGCCACCAGCCGGGGACTAGCGGGAGCTGAGCAGTTCTTC.

The V gene is TRBV7-2, the J gene TRBJ1-1; D is ambiguous. The CDR3 consists of 16 residues. Trimming shortened V by 5 bases and J by 4 bases, and 20 bases separated the two germline ends. CDR1 and CDR2 from the germline V gene are SGHTA and FQGNSA. CDR3 region: CASSTPGVLGGTEAFF. CDR3 in DNA: TGTGCCAGCAGCACTCCCGGGGTTTTAGGTGGCACTGAAGCTTTCTTT.

The chain joins TRBV11-3 to TRBJ2-2; D is unresolved. Trimming removed 1 base from V and 4 bases from J, with 1 base in between. CDR3 size: 12 residues. In germline, CDR1 is SGHNT, CDR2 YENEEA. The CDR3 sequence: CASSLGTGELFF. The DNA of the CDR3 is TGTGCCAGCAGCTTAGGCACCGGGGAGCTGTTTTTT. Together with reference TRBV11-3 and TRBJ2-2, the CDR3 gives the full variable domain: EAGVVQSPRYKIIEKKQPVAFWCNPISGHNTLYWYLQNLGQGPELLIRYENEEAVDDSQLPKDRFSAERLKGVDSTLKIQPAELGDSAVYLCASSLGTGELFFGEGSRLTVL.

This sequence joins TRBV9 and TRBJ2-5; 8 bases align to TRBD2. Germline CDR1 reads SGDLS; CDR2 reads YYNGEE. The CDR3 totals 18 residues. Trimming removed 4 bases from V and 0 bases from J; junction bases left unmatched: 14. Written as DNA, the CDR3 is TGTGCCAGCAGCCTACCCGCTGGGGCGGGAGGACACCAAGAGACCCAGTACTTC. Its protein is CASSLPAGAGGHQETQYF.

The rearrangement links TRBV7-3 to TRBJ2-3; D not certain. V was pared by 0 bases and J by 1 base, with 8 bases between. Germline assignment: CDR1 SGHTA and CDR2 FQGTGA. The CDR3 loop spans 15 amino acids. In DNA, the CDR3 is TGTGCCAGCAGCTTAACGGGTTTCGGCACAGATACGCAGTATTTT. Translated, it gives CASSLTGFGTDTQYF. The entire variable domain, with the rest obtained from reference TRBV7-3 and TRBJ2-3, is as follows: GAGVSQTPSNKVTEKGKYVELRCDPISGHTALYWYRQSLGQGPEFLIYFQGTGAADDSGLPNDRFFAVRPEGSVSTLKIQRTERGDSAVYLCASSLTGFGTDTQYFGPGTRLTVL.

The gene calls are TRBV9 and TRBJ1-1; unclear D gene. Germline CDR1 SGDLS, CDR2 YYNGEE. Trimming removed 0 bases from V and 2 bases from J, with 11 bases in between. This CDR3 is 15 amino acids long. CDR3 residues: CASSVVASLNTEAFF. The CDR3 DNA sequence: TGTGCCAGCAGCGTAGTGGCCAGCCTAAACACTGAAGCTTTCTTT.

The chain has TRBV14 and TRBJ2-5; D is unclear. The CDR3 spans 11 residues. Trimming left V 5 bases short and J 5 bases short, with 6 bases between. CDR1 and CDR2 from the germline V gene are SGHDN and FVKESK. CDR3: CASSTGETQYF. CDR3 DNA: TGTGCCAGCAGCACCGGGGAGACCCAGTACTTC.